The entry below describes one TCR beta chain. Antigen: not known. This entry is derived from a study of CD8 T cells in ankylosing spondylitis. General study findings and limits: Disease-linked clones displayed a CD8+ phenotype and appeared relatively rarely in peripheral blood.

Using quantitative 5'-RACE with molecular barcodes, the authors made TCR beta libraries. MiXCR, run by TCRdb on the 5' RACE reads, gives a single entry per CDR3 protein. The sample consists of approximately 150,000 distinct CDR3 sequences, 25% to 35% of them appearing once. This CDR3 has 16 residues. Germline V gene lookup returns CDR1 GTSNPN and CDR2 SVGIG (reference sequence). V lost 7 bases to trimming and J lost 3 bases, with 24 bases between them. The TCR was taken from a male donor with ankylosing spondylitis. This chain links TRBV30 with TRBJ1-2, with D possibly matching TRBD1 (5 bases). Sequenced: synovial fluid, either unsorted or a sorted T cell fraction (not recorded which). CDR3 protein: CAFWPGLGVADYGYTF. CDR3 nucleotide sequence: TGTGCCTTCTGGCCGGGACTGGGGGTGGCGGACTATGGCTACACCTTC.